This passage covers 4 T cell receptor beta chains from one sample sequenced in a study of blood T cell repertoires in COVID-19. TCRdb's table, derived via immunoSEQ multiplex PCR, lists solely in-frame clones and lacks some. The sample records roughly 2,500 clones, approximately 86% being singletons. Sequencing input: peripheral blood. The origin of the receptors is a man aged 65-85 years with active COVID-19.

The chain has TRBV5-1 and TRBJ2-4, with 11 positions matching TRBD2. Germline CDR1 is SGHRS and CDR2 is YFSETQ. The CDR3 runs to 22 residues. With 3 bases clipped from V and 0 bases from J, the junction kept 20 bases outside the gene matches. The CDR3, as DNA: TGCGCCAGCAGCTGGACCAACATCCAACTAGCGGGAGAATCGGTAGCCAAAAACATTCAGTACTTC. Translated, it gives CASSWTNIQLAGESVAKNIQYF.

J is TRBJ1-5 and V is TRBV4-1, with D unresolved. Germline CDR1 MGHRA, CDR2 YSYEKL. Trimming stripped 1 base from V and 1 base from J, with 14 bases between. This CDR3 contains 17 residues. The CDR3 here is CASSQAVFSGSNQPQHF. The CDR3 nucleotides read TGCGCCAGCAGCCAAGCGGTCTTTTCGGGGAGCAATCAGCCCCAGCATTTT.

CDR3 protein: CASSRRAGGYTF. The DNA of the CDR3 is TGTGCCAGTAGCCGCAGGGCAGGCGGCTACACCTTC. This chain uses TRBV19 with TRBJ1-2, with D tentatively TRBD1 (5 bases). CDR3 length: 12 amino acids. Trimming removed 6 bases from V and 8 bases from J, with 13 bases in between. Germline CDR1 and CDR2: LNHDA and SQIVND (reference sequence).

The chain has TRBV3-1 (or the pseudogene TRBV3-2) and TRBJ2-1, with no clear D. V lost 4 bases to trimming and J lost 12 bases, with 16 bases between them. The CDR3 totals 13 residues. The germline CDR1 and CDR2 sequences are LGHDT and YNNKEL (reference sequence). In DNA, the CDR3 is TGTGCCAGCAGCCGAAAAGCCGCCCTTGGGCAGTTCTTC. It yields the protein CASSRKAALGQFF.